This TCR beta chain was recorded in a study of metastatic and nonmetastatic thyroid tumors (TCRdb year 2020). A note on the overall study: Repertoires from peripheral blood and from tumor or nodule tissue samples of malignant and benign thyroid patients were compared.

This clone was counted ten times or more. The antigen this receptor binds is unknown. Base-call qualities are not available, and no considerably larger clone is one nucleotide away. No patient had received any treatment before thyroid surgery. Patient clinical samples collected from 2012 to 2018 were retrospectively analysed using T-cell receptor beta sequencing. Taken from cysteine to valine, the CDR3 has 13 residues. The only DNA kept is the CDR3, 39 bases in frame from the first base. V is pared back by 1 base and J by 3 bases, with 7 bases lying between the germline termini. CDR1 and CDR2 are read off the germline V gene as SGHAT and FQNNGV. The method behind the library was PCR. These reads were obtained on an Illumina HiSeq 4000. The TCR beta-chain CDR3 region of each patient was profiled by high-throughput sequencing. The authors' pipeline ran thus. The researchers built a classifier to tell apart papillary thyroid cancer patients with distant metastasis, based on CDR3 differences among clinicopathological groups. To measure repertoire diversity the researchers used the Shannon index, while the Morisita-Horn index served to gauge how similar the tumor and blood repertoires were. Starting from the raw public reads, TCRdb applied fastp trimming at Q25, assembled clones with MiXCR and retained in-frame beta chains. Clone size and V and J calls follow TCRdb, not the original study. The sample contains around 65,000 clones, approximately 15% of them found a single time. Clones ranked in the top ten supply 6.5% of the sample.

Beyond this particular receptor, the publication reports: In both blood and tumor samples, TCR beta diversity was reported to be significantly higher in malignant tumors than in benign nodules.

The source of this sequence is a male donor with papillary thyroid cancer or a benign thyroid nodule (not recorded which). Some clones in this sample may be carry-over from other donors' samples. The V and J segments used are TRBV11-2 and TRBJ2-7, with no confidently assigned D gene. Sequenced material: blood. Read as DNA, the sequence is TGTGCCAGCAGCTTAGGTTCCGGCTACGAGCAGTACGTC. Its protein reads: CASSLGSGYEQYV.